The clone carrying this TCR beta chain was counted between two and nine times. TCRdb called the 5' RACE reads again in MiXCR, with one record for every CDR3 protein. In the table there are 1.5 million or so distinct CDR3 sequences, 25% to 35% of which are singletons. The sample originates from a study of identical twins. Germline V gene data show CDR1 as KGHSH and CDR2 as LQKENI. Trimming took off 1 base at V and 0 bases at J, with 10 bases between the two ends. The CDR3 is 15 amino acids. The chain uses TRBV18 and TRBJ2-7; D is unresolved. The specimen sequenced was cord blood. The receptor was derived from a newborn girl in good health. This CDR3 reads CASSPRSPSSYEQYF. CDR3 nucleotide sequence: TGTGCCAGCTCACCACGAAGCCCGAGCTCCTACGAGCAGTACTTC.